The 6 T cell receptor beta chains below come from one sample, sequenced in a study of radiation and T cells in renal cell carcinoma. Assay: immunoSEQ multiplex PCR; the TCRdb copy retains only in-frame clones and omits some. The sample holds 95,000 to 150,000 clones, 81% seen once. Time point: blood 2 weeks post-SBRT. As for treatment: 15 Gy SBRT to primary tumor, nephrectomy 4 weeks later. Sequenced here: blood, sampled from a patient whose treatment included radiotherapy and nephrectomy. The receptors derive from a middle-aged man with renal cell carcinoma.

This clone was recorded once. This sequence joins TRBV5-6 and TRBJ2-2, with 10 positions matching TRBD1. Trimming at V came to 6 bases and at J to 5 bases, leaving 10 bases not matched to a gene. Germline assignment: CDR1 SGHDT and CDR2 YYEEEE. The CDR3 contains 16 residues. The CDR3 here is CASTQGGTGVTGELFF. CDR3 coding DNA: TGTGCCAGCACCCAAGGTGGGACAGGGGTAACCGGGGAGCTGTTTTTT.

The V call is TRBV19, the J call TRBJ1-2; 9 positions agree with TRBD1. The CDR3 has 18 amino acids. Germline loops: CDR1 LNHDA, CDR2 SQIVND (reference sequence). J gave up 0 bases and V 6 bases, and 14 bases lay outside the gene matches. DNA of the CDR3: TGTGCCAGTAGAACCGGGACAGGGTTTAAGTTTGCTAACTATGGCTACACCTTC. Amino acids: CASRTGTGFKFANYGYTF.

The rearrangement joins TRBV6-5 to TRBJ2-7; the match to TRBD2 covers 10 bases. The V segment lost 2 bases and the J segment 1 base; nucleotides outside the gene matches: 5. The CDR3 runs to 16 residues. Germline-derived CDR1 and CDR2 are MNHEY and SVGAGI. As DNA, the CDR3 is TGTGCCAGCAGTTACGGGCCAGCGGGAGGGTCCTACGAGCAGTACTTC. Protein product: CASSYGPAGGSYEQYF.

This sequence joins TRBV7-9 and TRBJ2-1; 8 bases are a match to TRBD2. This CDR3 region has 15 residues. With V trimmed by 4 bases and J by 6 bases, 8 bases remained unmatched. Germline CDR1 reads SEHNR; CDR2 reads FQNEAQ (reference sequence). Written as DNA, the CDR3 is TGTGCCAGCAGCTACTCCGGGACTAGGCGCAATGAGCAGTTCTTC. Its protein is CASSYSGTRRNEQFF.

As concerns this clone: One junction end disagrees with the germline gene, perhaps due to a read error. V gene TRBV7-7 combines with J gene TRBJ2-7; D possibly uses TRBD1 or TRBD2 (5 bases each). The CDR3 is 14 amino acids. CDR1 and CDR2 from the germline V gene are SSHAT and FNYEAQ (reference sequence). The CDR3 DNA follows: TGTGCTAGCAGCTTAACGCGAGGGGCGGGTGAGCAGTACTTC. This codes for CASSLTRGAGEQYF.

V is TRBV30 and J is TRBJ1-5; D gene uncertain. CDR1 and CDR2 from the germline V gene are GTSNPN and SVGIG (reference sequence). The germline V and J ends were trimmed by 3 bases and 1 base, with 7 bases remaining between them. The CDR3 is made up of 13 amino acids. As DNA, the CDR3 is TGTGCCTGGAGCCCGACCAGCAATCAGCCCCAGCATTTT. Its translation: CAWSPTSNQPQHF.